These 18 T cell receptor beta chains originate from one sample sequenced in a study of T cells after yellow fever vaccination. TCRdb reprocessed the 5' RACE reads with MiXCR, giving one entry per CDR3 protein. The table shows roughly 340,000 distinct CDR3 sequences, with roughly 4.3% occurring only once. Source: PBMCs, taken 5 days after the yellow fever booster vaccination. All receptors derive from a man younger than 35 who received the YFV17D yellow fever vaccine.

The J gene is TRBJ2-6, the V gene TRBV6-2 or TRBV6-3, with TRBD1 identical over 8 bases. The CDR3 sequence is 16 residues long. The germline gives CDR1 MNHEY, CDR2 SVGEGT. V dropped 10 bases and J dropped 1; count of bases not matched to a gene: 9. CDR3 sequence: CATRTGSFSGANVLTF. CDR3 bases: TGTGCCACGAGGACAGGGAGTTTTTCTGGGGCCAACGTCCTGACTTTC.

The chain uses TRBV18 and TRBJ1-6, with D hard to call. Germline values: CDR1 KGHSH, CDR2 LQKENI. The ends were cut back, 3 bases at V and 3 bases at J, with 15 bases in the middle. This CDR3 has 17 amino acids. The CDR3, as DNA: TGTGCCAGCTCACCCGGTGTGGACGGACGCTATAATTCACCCCTCCACTTT. Protein sequence: CASSPGVDGRYNSPLHF.

This clonotype has at least ten counts. V is TRBV5-1 and J is TRBJ2-7; D gene uncertain. With 0 bases removed from V and 0 bases from J, the gap between germline ends came to 4 bases. The germline CDR1 and CDR2 sequences are SGHRS and YFSETQ. The length of the CDR3 is 13 residues. CDR3 bases: TGCGCCAGCAGCTTGGGGGTCTCCTACGAGCAGTACTTC. Residues: CASSLGVSYEQYF.

With respect to this clonotype: A read error may account for a junction end that differs from germline. This chain joins TRBV10-3 and TRBJ2-1; 11 bases align to TRBD2. The V gene's germline CDR1 is ENHRY and CDR2 SYGVKD. CDR3 length: 18 amino acids. CDR3 residues: CAIRTSLAGGPSYTEQFF. The CDR3 DNA is TGTGCCATCAGGACCTCGCTAGCGGGGGGTCCGTCCTACACTGAGCAGTTCTTC.

This clonotype was detected a few times. The chain combines TRBV5-1 with TRBJ1-1; maybe TRBD1 (5 bases). Germline V gene sequence: CDR1 SGHRS, CDR2 YFSETQ. This CDR3 region has 14 residues. V was shortened by 2 bases and J by 1 base, with 9 bases between the two germline ends. Here the CDR3 reads CASSFDSGNTEAFF. DNA of the CDR3: TGCGCCAGCAGCTTTGACAGCGGGAACACTGAAGCTTTCTTT.

Here the CDR3 DNA reads TGCGCCAGCAGCTTGGGCCCGAAAGGGGCTACTGAAGCTTTCTTT. Translation: CASSLGPKGATEAFF. The chain uses TRBV5-1 and TRBJ1-1; the D gene is possibly TRBD1 (5 bases). V was shortened by 0 bases and J by 5 bases, with 14 bases between the two germline ends. The CDR3 contains 15 residues. Germline V gene data show CDR1 as SGHRS and CDR2 as YFSETQ.

This chain's CDR3 is CASSFRLWGDQPQHF. In DNA form, the CDR3 reads TGTGCCAGCAGTTTCCGTCTCTGGGGGGATCAGCCCCAGCATTTT. The V gene is TRBV12-3 or TRBV12-4, the J gene TRBJ1-5; D perhaps matches TRBD1 (5 bases). Trimming shortened V by 3 bases and J by 5 bases, and 14 bases separated the two germline ends. The CDR3 has 15 amino acids.

This clonotype has ten or more counts. V and J are TRBV5-1 and TRBJ2-3, with 9 bases aligning to TRBD1. This CDR3 contains 18 residues. Losses at the gene ends were 0 bases for V and 2 bases for J; bases not matched to a gene: 10. Germline CDR1 SGHRS, CDR2 YFSETQ. The CDR3 here is CASSLGTGAYGDTDTQYF. The CDR3 DNA reads as TGCGCCAGCAGCTTGGGGACAGGGGCCTACGGAGACACAGATACGCAGTATTTT.

This clonotype has only a few counts. This rearrangement joins TRBV7-9 to TRBJ1-2; D not resolved. The CDR3 length is 11 residues. The V end was cut by 8 bases, the J end by 3 bases, with 7 bases between. Germline CDR1 reads SEHNR; CDR2 reads FQNEAQ (reference sequence). CDR3 sequence reads: CASRQDYGYTF. The CDR3 DNA follows: TGTGCCAGCCGCCAGGACTATGGCTACACCTTC.

The sample holds many counts of this clonotype. The chain has TRBV7-9 and TRBJ2-5; a weak D match, TRBD2 (5 bases). Germline V gene data show CDR1 as SEHNR and CDR2 as FQNEAQ (reference sequence). V dropped 4 bases and J dropped 5 bases, with 8 bases sitting between them. The CDR3 extends over 12 amino acids. The CDR3 DNA follows: TGTGCCAGCAGCTCCCCGGGGGAGACCCAGTACTTC. This codes for CASSSPGETQYF. Combining the CDR3 with reference TRBV7-9 and TRBJ2-5 gives the whole variable domain DTGVSQNPRHKITKRGQNVTFRCDPISEHNRLYWYRQTLGQGPEFLTYFQNEAQLEKSRLLSDRFSAERPKGSFSTLEIQRTEQGDSAMYLCASSSPGETQYFGPGTRLLVL.

This clonotype has at least ten counts. DNA for the CDR3: TGTGCCAGCAGTTTGAGTTCGGGGGGCAAAACCTACAATGAGCAGTTCTTC. It is translated as CASSLSSGGKTYNEQFF. This chain uses TRBV12-3 or TRBV12-4 with TRBJ2-1, with TRBD2 as a possible D gene (7 bases). There are 17 residues in the CDR3. Trimming stripped 3 bases from V and 2 bases from J, with 17 bases between.

CDR3 sequence reads: CASKYADTQYF. CDR3 DNA: TGTGCCAGCAAGTACGCAGATACGCAGTATTTT. The rearrangement uses TRBV6-5 and TRBJ2-3; D unclear. CDR1 is MNHEY, CDR2 SVGAGI, per germline. Trimming cost V 7 bases and J 4 bases, with 6 bases left between them. This CDR3 spans 11 amino acids.

This CDR3 reads CASSRYPGAISYNEQFF. In DNA form, the CDR3 reads TGTGCCAGTAGTCGGTACCCGGGGGCTATCTCCTACAATGAGCAGTTCTTC. The V and J genes are TRBV19 and TRBJ2-1; tentatively, D is TRBD1 or TRBD2 (6 bases each). The germline V gene has CDR1 LNHDA and CDR2 SQIVND (reference sequence). With 5 bases removed from V and 0 bases from J, the gap between germline ends came to 17 bases. This CDR3 spans 17 amino acids. The complete variable domain, with remaining parts taken from reference TRBV19 and TRBJ2-1, reads DGGITQSPKYLFRKEGQNVTLSCEQNLNHDAMYWYRQDPGQGLRLIYYSQIVNDFQKGDIAEGYSVSREKKESFPLTVTSAQKNPTAFYLCASSRYPGAISYNEQFFGPGTRLTVL.

This clonotype showed up many times. The chain employs TRBV10-3 and TRBJ1-5; 9 bases line up with TRBD1. The CDR3 contains 15 residues. CDR1 and CDR2 (germline): ENHRY, SYGVKD. Trimming took 6 bases from V and 3 from J; bases not matched to a gene: 6. The CDR3 reads CAISGGQGVNQPQHF. The CDR3 DNA reads as TGTGCCATCAGCGGGGGACAGGGCGTCAATCAGCCCCAGCATTTT.

At least ten counts were recorded for this clonotype. The chain couples TRBV5-1 to TRBJ1-1; 8 bases agree with TRBD1. The CDR3 covers 13 residues. Germline CDR1 SGHRS, CDR2 YFSETQ. With V trimmed by 3 bases and J by 3 bases, 1 base remained unmatched. CDR3: CASSSTGDTEAFF. The CDR3 region has the DNA TGCGCCAGCAGCTCGACAGGGGACACTGAAGCTTTCTTT.

This clonotype has ten or more counts. The rearrangement links TRBV20-1 to TRBJ2-1; TRBD2 matches 11 bases. J gave up 3 bases and V 0 bases, and 4 bases lay outside the gene matches. Germline loops: CDR1 DFQATT, CDR2 SNEGSKA (reference sequence). CDR3 length equals 16 residues. DNA of the CDR3: TGCAGTGCTAGAGATCTAGCGGGGGGCCACTACAATGAGCAGTTCTTC. The encoded protein is CSARDLAGGHYNEQFF.

The gene calls are TRBV4-3 and TRBJ1-5; no clear D. The V end was cut by 1 base, the J end by 5 bases, with 6 bases between. This CDR3 has 13 amino acids. In germline, CDR1 is LGHNA, CDR2 YSLEER. CDR3 sequence reads: CASSQVWDQPQHF. In DNA, the CDR3 is TGCGCCAGCAGCCAAGTCTGGGATCAGCCCCAGCATTTT.

This clonotype turned up a few times. This chain links TRBV20-1 with TRBJ2-5; 7 bases agree with TRBD1. This CDR3 is built from 14 residues. Germline loops: CDR1 DFQATT, CDR2 SNEGSKA (reference sequence). Trimming at V came to 8 bases and at J to 1 base, leaving 10 bases not matched to a gene. CDR3 nucleotides: TGCAGTTCGCAACGTCAGGGGGTCCAAGAGACCCAGTACTTC. Protein sequence: CSSQRQGVQETQYF.